These 30 T cell receptor beta chains were all obtained from the same sample, sequenced in a study of cytomegalovirus exposure and HLA in healthy donors. The PCR contained 60 Vbeta and 13 Jbeta primers. Generated by immunoSEQ multiplex PCR, the TCRdb table keeps only in-frame clones and is missing some. The table shows around 130,000 clones, with around 80% occurring only once. Sample: PBMCs. Source of these receptors: a man in his fifties in good health and CMV-seronegative.

The V and J genes are TRBV19 and TRBJ1-6; no firm D call. Germline V gene sequence: CDR1 LNHDA, CDR2 SQIVND (reference sequence). V was pared by 8 bases and J by 4 bases, with 9 bases between. The CDR3 has 13 amino acids. The DNA for the CDR3 is TGTGCCAGTGCTGACATTTATAATTCACCCCTCCACTTT. Its translation: CASADIYNSPLHF.

The gene calls are TRBV19 and TRBJ1-1; TRBD1 might be the D (5 bases). Trimming stripped 3 bases from V and 5 bases from J, with 13 bases between. Germline assignment: CDR1 LNHDA and CDR2 SQIVND (reference sequence). CDR3 length: 14 residues. CDR3 coding DNA: TGTGCCAGTAGTATGGTTGGGGCGCAGACTGAAGCTTTCTTT. Translating gives CASSMVGAQTEAFF.

The V and J genes are TRBV6-5 and TRBJ2-7, with 7 bases aligning to TRBD1. Germline CDR1 is MNHEY and CDR2 is SVGAGI. V dropped 0 bases and J dropped 2; count of bases not matched to a gene: 4. The CDR3 loop spans 15 amino acids. CDR3 sequence (DNA): TGTGCCAGCAGTTACTCGTCGGGACAGCCCTACGAGCAGTACTTC. Encoded protein: CASSYSSGQPYEQYF.

This sequence joins TRBV9 and TRBJ1-2; no clear D gene. Trimming stripped 0 bases from V and 11 bases from J, with 14 bases between. Per the germline V gene, CDR1 is SGDLS and CDR2 is YYNGEE. The CDR3 is made up of 13 amino acids. DNA for the CDR3: TGTGCCAGCAGCGTAGCAACGGGTGAAATATACACCTTC. Translated: CASSVATGEIYTF.

The CDR3 DNA follows: TGTGCCAGCAGTCGACAGGCCCTGAACACTGAAGCTTTCTTT. Its translation is CASSRQALNTEAFF. V gene TRBV2 combines with J gene TRBJ1-1; possible D gene TRBD1, 6 bases. Trimming removed 5 bases at V and 0 bases at J, with 10 bases between. CDR1 is SNHLY and CDR2 is FYNNEI in the germline V gene. There are 14 residues in the CDR3.

The chain combines TRBV25-1 with TRBJ2-7, with unresolved D. CDR3 length equals 16 residues. Trimming removed 4 bases at V and 1 base at J, with 17 bases between. CDR1 is MGHDK and CDR2 is SYGVNS in the germline V gene. The chain's CDR3 is CASSGGPTSMSYEQYF. As DNA, the CDR3 is TGTGCCAGCAGTGGCGGCCCCACCTCTATGTCCTACGAGCAGTACTTC.

This chain connects TRBV5-4 to TRBJ1-2, with TRBD1 matching over 7 bases. CDR1 and CDR2 (germline): SGHNT, YYREEE (reference sequence). The V and J ends lost 4 bases and 6 bases, in that order; junction bases with no gene match: 3. There are 12 residues in the CDR3. The CDR3 is CASSAGGDGYTF. CDR3 sequence (DNA): TGTGCCAGCAGCGCAGGGGGTGATGGCTACACCTTC.

The V call is TRBV4-1, the J call TRBJ2-5, with a tentative D call TRBD1 (6 bases). CDR1 and CDR2 from the germline V gene are MGHRA and YSYEKL. This CDR3 has 15 amino acids. Trimming removed 2 bases from V and 5 bases from J, with 15 bases in between. The CDR3 is CASSQSGTPGETQYF. CDR3 DNA sequence: TGCGCCAGCAGCCAATCCGGGACACCCGGGGAGACCCAGTACTTC.

Here the CDR3 reads CASSRGHYGYTF. The DNA for the CDR3 is TGTGCCAGCAGCAGGGGGCACTATGGCTACACCTTC. This chain connects TRBV6-5 to TRBJ1-2; the match to TRBD1 covers 8 bases. This CDR3 is built from 12 residues. With 6 bases clipped from V and 3 bases from J, the junction kept 0 bases outside the gene matches. The germline gives CDR1 MNHEY, CDR2 SVGAGI.

This clone appeared once. V is TRBV6-5 and J is TRBJ2-1, with D unclear. This CDR3 comprises 13 residues. Per germline, CDR1 MNHEY and CDR2 SVGAGI. The V gene lost 2 bases and the J gene lost 8 bases, with 10 bases spanning the gap. CDR3 sequence: CASSYGLFDEQFF. The CDR3 nucleotides are TGTGCCAGCAGTTACGGGCTTTTCGATGAGCAGTTCTTC.

The rearrangement uses TRBV10-3 and TRBJ1-1; 7 positions match TRBD1. Germline-derived CDR1 and CDR2 are ENHRY and SYGVKD. V shed 2 bases, J shed 0 bases, and the junction held 6 bases outside the gene matches. This CDR3 is built from 16 residues. CDR3 nucleotide sequence: TGTGCCATCAGTGAGCTGTCAGGGGGAGTGAACACTGAAGCTTTCTTT. Amino acids: CAISELSGGVNTEAFF.

This sequence joins TRBV5-4 and TRBJ1-2; D is undetermined. Looked up from germline, CDR1 is SGHNT and CDR2 is YYREEE (reference sequence). V lost 5 bases and J 4 bases, leaving 12 bases between the germline ends. The CDR3 runs 13 residues. The CDR3 region is CASSASGTYGYTF. CDR3 nucleotides: TGTGCCAGCAGTGCCTCGGGTACCTATGGCTACACCTTC.

V is TRBV5-4 and J is TRBJ1-1; 8 bases are shared with TRBD1. Trimming took 4 bases from V and 10 from J; bases not matched to a gene: 9. CDR1 is SGHNT, CDR2 YYREEE, per germline (reference sequence). This CDR3 has 13 residues. CDR3 amino acids: CASSPRTGQGAFF. CDR3 DNA sequence: TGTGCCAGCAGCCCCAGGACAGGGCAGGGAGCTTTCTTT.

The rearrangement joins TRBV10-3 to TRBJ1-1; D uncertain. V was clipped by 5 bases and J by 1 base, with 8 bases between them. Looked up from germline, CDR1 is ENHRY and CDR2 is SYGVKD. The CDR3 has 13 residues. CDR3 in DNA: TGTGCCATCAGTCCGGGTTCGAACACTGAAGCTTTCTTT. Its protein product is CAISPGSNTEAFF.

The V call is TRBV19, the J call TRBJ1-1; a weak D match, TRBD1 (6 bases). CDR3 length: 14 amino acids. V lost 8 bases and J lost 4, with 17 bases in between. Germline CDR1 LNHDA, CDR2 SQIVND (reference sequence). The CDR3 nucleotides are TGTGCCAGTCCTCCTCCAGGGGACCGCACTGAAGCTTTCTTT. It specifies CASPPPGDRTEAFF.

On this clone: Other DNA sequences in this sample translate to the same CDR3. The chain has TRBV13 and TRBJ2-7; 10 bases align to TRBD1. Germline CDR1 PRHDT, CDR2 FYEKMQ (reference sequence). This CDR3 contains 14 residues. The J segment lost 4 bases and the V segment lost 5 bases, leaving 5 bases of the junction unmatched. The CDR3 region has the DNA TGTGCCAGCAGCCCTGGACAGGGGGGGTACGAGCAGTACTTC. Protein product: CASSPGQGGYEQYF.

A single count supports this clone. The rearrangement uses TRBV4-1 and TRBJ2-7, with D perhaps matching TRBD1 (5 bases). The V end lost 3 bases, the J end lost 4 bases, and 10 bases lay between the germline ends. Germline V CDR1 and CDR2: MGHRA, YSYEKL. The CDR3 loop spans 13 amino acids. The CDR3 protein is CASSQTTEYEQYF. CDR3 sequence (DNA): TGCGCCAGCAGCCAGACGACAGAGTACGAGCAGTACTTC.

This clone has just a few counts. V is TRBV5-8 and J is TRBJ2-3; the D is unclear. Looked up from germline, CDR1 is SGHTS and CDR2 is YDEGEE. V was shortened by 6 bases and J by 7 bases, with 12 bases between the two germline ends. CDR3 length equals 12 residues. This CDR3 is CASTQTLHTQYF. DNA for the CDR3: TGTGCCAGCACACAGACACTCCATACGCAGTATTTT.

The V gene is TRBV19, the J gene TRBJ2-3; D is perhaps TRBD2 (5 bases). The CDR3 sequence is 16 residues long. Trimming pared 3 bases from V and 2 bases from J, leaving 15 bases between. Germline CDR1 and CDR2: LNHDA and SQIVND (reference sequence). The CDR3 here is CASSIISGSYTDTQYF. CDR3 sequence (DNA): TGTGCCAGTAGTATTATATCGGGATCCTACACAGATACGCAGTATTTT.

In this sample, this clone turned up a few times. The chain carries TRBV9 and TRBJ2-6, with 8 positions matching TRBD1. This CDR3 is 16 amino acids long. The germline gives CDR1 SGDLS, CDR2 YYNGEE. V was pared by 4 bases and J by 2 bases, with 5 bases of the junction left unmatched. In DNA, the CDR3 is TGTGCCAGCAGCCCCCAGGACAGGGCTGGGGCCAACGTCCTGACTTTC. It translates to CASSPQDRAGANVLTF.

This clone is a singleton in its sample. The rearrangement links TRBV4-1 to TRBJ1-4, with D maybe TRBD1 (5 bases). CDR3 length: 14 residues. V gave up 2 bases and J gave up 4 bases, with 8 bases separating them. Germline V gene sequence: CDR1 MGHRA, CDR2 YSYEKL. The CDR3 nucleotides are TGCGCCAGCAGCCAACCAGGGATTAATGAAAAACTGTTTTTT. It codes for CASSQPGINEKLFF.

This chain connects TRBV19 to TRBJ1-5; 7 bases align to TRBD1. The CDR3 is 15 residues long. Trimming cost V 4 bases and J 4 bases; bases outside gene matches: 7. Per the germline V gene, CDR1 is LNHDA and CDR2 is SQIVND (reference sequence). CDR3 residues: CASSTQGGSNQPQHF. CDR3 nucleotides: TGTGCCAGTAGTACTCAAGGGGGCTCTAATCAGCCCCAGCATTTT.

This clone has just one count. The gene calls are TRBV5-1 and TRBJ2-2, with TRBD2 matching 7 bases. The CDR3 sequence is 14 residues long. Germline V lookup: CDR1 SGHRS, CDR2 YFSETQ. V lost 2 bases and J lost 3; bases outside the gene matches: 1. The CDR3 sequence is CASSFSGDTGELFF. DNA of the CDR3: TGCGCCAGCAGCTTCAGCGGGGACACCGGGGAGCTGTTTTTT. The variable domain in full, completed from reference TRBV5-1 and TRBJ2-2, reads KAGVTQTPRYLIKTRGQQVTLSCSPISGHRSVSWYQQTPGQGLQFLFEYFSETQRNKGNFPGRFSGRQFSNSRSEMNVSTLELGDSALYLCASSFSGDTGELFFGEGSRLTVL.

The chain is built from TRBV6-6 and TRBJ1-2, with TRBD1 identical over 8 bases. V was clipped by 2 bases and J by 4 bases; unmatched bases: 3. There are 14 residues in the CDR3. Germline CDR1 MNHNY, CDR2 SVGAGI (reference sequence). CDR3 DNA sequence: TGTGCCAGCAGTTACCTGGACAGGGCCTATGGCTACACCTTC. Protein sequence: CASSYLDRAYGYTF.

This clone showed up just a few times. This sequence joins TRBV4-2 and TRBJ1-6; 7 bases align to TRBD1. Germline V gene data show CDR1 as LGHNA and CDR2 as YNFKEQ. This CDR3 comprises 17 residues. J gave up 7 bases and V 0 bases, and 9 bases lay outside the gene matches. The CDR3 DNA follows: TGTGCCAGCAGCCAAGACCGGACAGGCTGGGAGAATTCACCCCTCCACTTT. Translating it yields CASSQDRTGWENSPLHF.

The V gene is TRBV9, the J gene TRBJ1-5; D perhaps matches TRBD1 (6 bases). Trimming stripped 4 bases from V and 5 bases from J, with 16 bases between. CDR1 and CDR2 (germline): SGDLS, YYNGEE. The length of the CDR3 is 15 residues. This CDR3 reads CASSPAGQPDQPQHF. The CDR3 DNA reads TGTGCCAGCAGCCCGGCTGGACAGCCCGATCAGCCCCAGCATTTT. Looking up the rest from reference TRBV9 and TRBJ1-5 gives the full variable domain: DSGVTQTPKHLITATGQRVTLRCSPRSGDLSVYWYQQSLDQGLQFLIQYYNGEERAKGNILERFSAQQFPDLHSELNLSSLELGDSALYFCASSPAGQPDQPQHFGDGTRLSIL.

The chain uses TRBV5-1 and TRBJ2-1; 8 bases map to TRBD2. Germline CDR1 is SGHRS and CDR2 is YFSETQ. With 2 bases clipped from V and 1 base from J, the junction kept 11 bases outside the gene matches. The CDR3 is made up of 18 amino acids. The CDR3 coding sequence is TGCGCCAGCAGCTTTAACCCCTGGGCTAGCGGGTCCTACAATGAGCAGTTCTTC. Protein sequence: CASSFNPWASGSYNEQFF.

This clone was found a few times. DNA of the CDR3: TGCGCCAGCCCTTTAGCGGGGACCGGTGAAGCTTTCTTT. As protein: CASPLAGTGEAFF. This rearrangement joins TRBV10-2 to TRBJ1-1, with D maybe TRBD1 (5 bases). Germline CDR1 is WSHSY and CDR2 is SAAADI. The CDR3 length is 13 residues. V dropped 8 bases and J dropped 7 bases, with 17 bases sitting between them.

The chain employs TRBV19 and TRBJ2-3; TRBD1 is a possible D gene (5 bases). The CDR3 has 15 residues. Germline loops: CDR1 LNHDA, CDR2 SQIVND (reference sequence). Trimming took off 1 base at V and 2 bases at J, with 10 bases between the two ends. The CDR3 here is CASSIGGYHTDTQYF. CDR3 in DNA: TGTGCCAGTAGTATAGGGGGCTACCACACAGATACGCAGTATTTT.

The chain joins TRBV5-1 to TRBJ2-1; 8 bases are a match to TRBD2. This CDR3 is built from 16 residues. Germline trimming cut 4 bases from V and 9 bases from J; bases unmatched to any gene: 15. Germline V gene sequence: CDR1 SGHRS, CDR2 YFSETQ. CDR3 sequence: CASSQLGGLGLGEQFF. The CDR3 region has the DNA TGCGCCAGCAGCCAGTTAGGGGGACTAGGGCTAGGTGAGCAGTTCTTC.